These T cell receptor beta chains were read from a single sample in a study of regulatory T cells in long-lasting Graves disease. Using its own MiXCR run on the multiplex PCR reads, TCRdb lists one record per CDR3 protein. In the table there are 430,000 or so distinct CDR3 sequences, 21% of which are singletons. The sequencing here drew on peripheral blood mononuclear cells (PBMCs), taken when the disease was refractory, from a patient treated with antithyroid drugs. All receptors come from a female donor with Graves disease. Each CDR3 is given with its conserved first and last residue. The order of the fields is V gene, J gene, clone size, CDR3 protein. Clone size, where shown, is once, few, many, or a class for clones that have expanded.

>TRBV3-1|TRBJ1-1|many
CASSQDLKNTEAFF
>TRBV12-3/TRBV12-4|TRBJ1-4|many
CASSDSGTDPEKLFF
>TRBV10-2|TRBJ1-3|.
CASSEYGSGNTIYF
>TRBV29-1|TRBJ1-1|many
CSVGGANTEAFF
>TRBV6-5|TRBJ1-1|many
CASSYGQGEAFF
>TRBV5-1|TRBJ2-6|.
CASSTHPLEISGANVLTF
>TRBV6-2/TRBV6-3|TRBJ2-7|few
CASSLAGGGGEQYF
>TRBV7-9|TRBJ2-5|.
CASSSPGLGHRETQYF
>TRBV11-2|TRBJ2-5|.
CASSFGGVRSETQYF
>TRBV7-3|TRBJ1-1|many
CASSAGRSGEGEAFF
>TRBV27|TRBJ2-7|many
CASSTLPGAGHSYEQYF
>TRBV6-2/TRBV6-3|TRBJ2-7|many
CASSEGLAGVNEQYF